One T cell receptor beta chain is described in this entry. Its antigen has not been determined. Within one base of it there is no much larger clone, and no base qualities were kept. The sample comes from a study of OX40 agonist ivuxolimab in advanced cancers. Describing the broader study: Ivuxolimab, which targeted the costimulatory receptor OX40 (CD134), was an agonistic, fully human IgG2 monoclonal antibody. In the dose-escalation cohort, 70% to 90% of patients were male, and the mean age was 60 years with a range of about 23 to 79. Partial responses occurred in three dose-escalation patients, of whom one had hepatocellular carcinoma and two had cutaneous melanoma. Among the 52 dose-escalation patients, some 20 had hepatocellular carcinoma, 15 or so melanoma, 9 renal cell carcinoma and 9 head and neck cancer. The paper reports the monotherapy dose-escalation portion (N = 52 patients) of the phase I ivuxolimab trial. Intravenous ivuxolimab was administered to patients every 2 weeks at six dose levels: 0.01, 0.1, 0.3, 1.5, 3 and 10 mg/kg. The point of sequencing TCRbeta in the periphery was to test whether ivuxolimab changed TCR sequence diversity and drove clonal T-cell expansion. Patients were allowed to have had prior anti-PD-1, anti-PD-L1 or anti-CTLA-4 therapy, and 40% of the dose-escalation patients had been treated with checkpoint inhibitors.

Broad study findings and their caveats: Partial responders in the 0.1-3.0 mg/kg groups had among the lowest normalized peripheral clonal expansion, especially among CD8+ T cells. Low levels of normalized T-cell clonal expansion were also seen in some patients who did not respond. The antigen specificity of the clonally expanded peripheral T cells was not determined. On average, CD8+ T cells showed more expanded clones than CD4+ T cells after ivuxolimab. Clonal expansion of both CD4+ and CD8+ blood T cells was observed from baseline to week 6 at doses 0.1 to 3.0 mg/kg.

Genomic DNA was extracted from sorted cells for sequencing of the TCRbeta CDR3 region. TCRbeta CDR3 regions were sequenced using the immunoSEQ Assay. TCRdb stores this immuneACCESS table with in-frame sequences only. Part of the clones is absent; in the studies checked, under half of the shortfall reflects unresolved V genes, and no reason is known for the rest. In all, the sample holds approximately 76,000 clones, and 86% of those were seen once. The ten largest clones take up approximately 0.66% of the sample. The germline V gene sets CDR1 to SGDLS and CDR2 to YYNGEE. The CDR3 numbers 15 residues from cysteine through phenylalanine. Only the CDR3 DNA is retained, 45 bases long and in frame from the first base. The germline ends are 10 bases apart after V is trimmed by 0 bases and J by 1 base. Patients with autoimmune disease history or receiving systemic immunosuppression were excluded from the trial. Peripheral blood for TCR sequencing was drawn from every dose cohort at baseline, at cycle 4 day 1 and at cycle 7 day 1. Samples were obtained from an open-label, multicenter, first-in-human phase I dose-escalation trial of ivuxolimab. Adults with locally advanced or metastatic melanoma, renal cell carcinoma, hepatocellular carcinoma or head and neck squamous cell carcinoma were enrolled in the trial. Before TCR sequencing, CD4+ and CD8+ T cells were separately sorted from peripheral blood.

This clonotype was obtained from an adult with an advanced solid tumor such as melanoma, head and neck, liver or kidney cancer. Sample: CD4+ or CD8+ T cells sorted from blood, taken in a trial of the OX40 agonist ivuxolimab. Here the chain combines TRBV9 and TRBJ1-1; no confident D gene assignment can be made. The CDR3 corresponds to CASSVDPSKNTEAFF. The sequence in DNA is TGTGCCAGCAGCGTAGATCCATCTAAGAACACTGAAGCTTTCTTT.